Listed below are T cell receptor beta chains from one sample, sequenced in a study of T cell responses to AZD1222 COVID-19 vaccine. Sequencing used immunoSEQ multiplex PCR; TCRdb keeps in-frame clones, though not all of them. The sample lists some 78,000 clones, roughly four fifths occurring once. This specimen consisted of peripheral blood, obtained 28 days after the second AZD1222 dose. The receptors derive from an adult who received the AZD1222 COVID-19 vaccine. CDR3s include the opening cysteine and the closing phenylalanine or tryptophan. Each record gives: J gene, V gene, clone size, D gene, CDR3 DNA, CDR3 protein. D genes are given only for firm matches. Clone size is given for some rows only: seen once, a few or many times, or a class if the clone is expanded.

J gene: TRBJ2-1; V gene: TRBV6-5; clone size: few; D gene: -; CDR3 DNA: TGTGCCAGCAGTTACCCTTTTCAGTTCTTC; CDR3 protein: CASSYPFQFF
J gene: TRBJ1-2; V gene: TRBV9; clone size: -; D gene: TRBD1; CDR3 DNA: TGTGCCAGCAGCGTAGATTCATTGGGGACAGTTAAAAATAGAGGCTATGGCTACACCTTC; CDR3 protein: CASSVDSLGTVKNRGYGYTF
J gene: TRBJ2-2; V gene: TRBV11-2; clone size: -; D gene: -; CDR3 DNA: TGTGCCAGCAGCTTCGACGACACCGGGGAGCTGTTTTTT; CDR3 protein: CASSFDDTGELFF
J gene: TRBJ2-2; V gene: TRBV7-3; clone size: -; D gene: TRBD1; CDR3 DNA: TGTGCCAGCAGCTTCCGGACAGGAGGCACCGGGGAGCTGTTTTTT; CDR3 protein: CASSFRTGGTGELFF
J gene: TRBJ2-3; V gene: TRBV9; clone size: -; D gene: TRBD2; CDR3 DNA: TGTGCCAGCAGCGTAGGGACTAGCGGGACTAGCACAGATACGCAGTATTTT; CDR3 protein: CASSVGTSGTSTDTQYF
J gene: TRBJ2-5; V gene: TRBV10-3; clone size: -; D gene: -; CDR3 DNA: TGTGCCATCAGTGGTGACCTGGGCCAAGAGACCCAGTACTTC; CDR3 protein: CAISGDLGQETQYF
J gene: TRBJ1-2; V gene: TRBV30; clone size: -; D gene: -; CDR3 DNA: TGTGCCTGGAGTGGGGGCGCGGGGGTAGGCTACACCTTC; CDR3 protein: CAWSGGAGVGYTF
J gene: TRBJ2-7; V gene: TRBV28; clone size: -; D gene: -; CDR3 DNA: TGTGCCAGCAGCCAAAGGGACTCGTCCGTTGTTTATGAGCAGTACTTC; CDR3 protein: CASSQRDSSVVYEQYF
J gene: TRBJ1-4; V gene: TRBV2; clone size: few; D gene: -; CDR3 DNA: TGTGCCAGCGTTGGACTGAAACTGTTTTTT; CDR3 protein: CASVGLKLFF
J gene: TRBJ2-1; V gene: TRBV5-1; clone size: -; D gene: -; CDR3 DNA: TGCGCCAGCAGCTTGTCTGCTAGCGTTAATGAGCAGTTCTTC; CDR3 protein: CASSLSASVNEQFF
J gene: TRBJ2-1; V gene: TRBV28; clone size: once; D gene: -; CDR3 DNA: TGTGCCAGCACCCCCCCGGCCGGGGCCTACAATGAGCAGTTCTTC; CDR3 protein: CASTPPAGAYNEQFF
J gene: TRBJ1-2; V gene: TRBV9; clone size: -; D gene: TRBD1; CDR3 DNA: TGTGCCAGCAGCGCTCCGACAGGGGAAGCGTTTGGCTACACCTTC; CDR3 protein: CASSAPTGEAFGYTF
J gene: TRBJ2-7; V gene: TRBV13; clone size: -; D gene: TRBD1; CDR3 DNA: TGTGCCAGCAGCTCTCCGGGACAGGGCTACGAGCAGTACTTC; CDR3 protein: CASSSPGQGYEQYF
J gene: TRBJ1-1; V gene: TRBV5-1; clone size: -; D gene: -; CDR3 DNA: TGCGCCAGCAGCTTTGGACAGAACACTGAAGCTTTCTTT; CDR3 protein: CASSFGQNTEAFF
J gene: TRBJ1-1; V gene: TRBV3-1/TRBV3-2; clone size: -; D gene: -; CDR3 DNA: TGTGCCAGCAGCCCCCCCCCAATAGGAAACACTGAAGCTTTCTTT; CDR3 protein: CASSPPPIGNTEAFF
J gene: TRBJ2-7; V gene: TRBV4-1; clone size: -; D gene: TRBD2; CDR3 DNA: TGCGCCAGCAGCCAAGGCGTTAGCGGGGCCTACGAGCAGTACTTC; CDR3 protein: CASSQGVSGAYEQYF
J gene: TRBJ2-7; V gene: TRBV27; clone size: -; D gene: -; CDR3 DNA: TGTGCCAGCAGTTTGGGCAGGGAAACCTACGAGCAGTACTTC; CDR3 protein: CASSLGRETYEQYF
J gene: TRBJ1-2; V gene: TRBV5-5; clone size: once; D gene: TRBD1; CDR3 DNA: TGTGCCAGCAGCCCACAGGGACAGGGAAGGGGTGGCTACACCTTC; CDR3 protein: CASSPQGQGRGGYTF
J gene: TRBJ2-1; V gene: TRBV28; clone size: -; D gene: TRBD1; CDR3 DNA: TGTGCCAGCACCCTCGTAGGGACAGGGGTTAGAGAGCAGTTCTTC; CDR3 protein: CASTLVGTGVREQFF
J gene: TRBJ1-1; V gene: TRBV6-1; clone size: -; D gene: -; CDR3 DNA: TGTGCCAGCAGTGACTGGACCCCCAGAGGGAACACTGAAGCTTTCTTT; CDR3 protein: CASSDWTPRGNTEAFF
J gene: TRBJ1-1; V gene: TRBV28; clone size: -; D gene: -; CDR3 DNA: TGTGCCAGCTATGCCACTGAAGCTTTCTTT; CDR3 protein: CASYATEAFF
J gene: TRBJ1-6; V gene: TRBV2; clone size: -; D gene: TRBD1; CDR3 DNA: TGTGCCAGCAGTGAAGATGGACAGGGACCCCTCCACTTT; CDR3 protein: CASSEDGQGPLHF
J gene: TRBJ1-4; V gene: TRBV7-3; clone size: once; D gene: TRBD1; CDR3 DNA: TGTGCCAGCAGCCCGACAGGGGGGCAAGGTGAAAAACTGTTTTTT; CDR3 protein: CASSPTGGQGEKLFF
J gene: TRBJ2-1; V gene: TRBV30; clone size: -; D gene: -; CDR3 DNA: TGTGCCTGGAGCCTCGGTCGGGCCAGGATCTTC; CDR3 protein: CAWSLGRARIF
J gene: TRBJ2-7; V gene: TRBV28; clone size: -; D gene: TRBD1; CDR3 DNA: TGTGCCAGCAGTTCGCCAGACAGGGGGTTCTACGAGCAGTACTTC; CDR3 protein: CASSSPDRGFYEQYF
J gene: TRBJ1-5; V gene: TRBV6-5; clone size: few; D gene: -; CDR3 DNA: TGTGCCAGCTCACCAGCGTGGGACCAGCCCCAGCATTTT; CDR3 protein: CASSPAWDQPQHF
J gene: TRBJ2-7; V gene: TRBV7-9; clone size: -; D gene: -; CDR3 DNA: TGTGCCAGCAGCTTAGTCGGAGGGGTCTCCTACGAGCAGTACTTC; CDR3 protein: CASSLVGGVSYEQYF
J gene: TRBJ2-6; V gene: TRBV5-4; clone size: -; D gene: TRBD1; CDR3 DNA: TGTGCCAGCAGCACGGGACAGACTTACTCTGGGGCCAACGTCCTGACTTTC; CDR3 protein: CASSTGQTYSGANVLTF
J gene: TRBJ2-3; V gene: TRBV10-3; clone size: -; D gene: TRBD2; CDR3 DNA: TGTGCCATCAGTAGACTAGCGGGAGGGCCAGATACGCAGTATTTT; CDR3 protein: CAISRLAGGPDTQYF
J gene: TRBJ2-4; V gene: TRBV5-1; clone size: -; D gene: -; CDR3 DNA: TGCGCCAGCAGCCCGGGACTCTATGCCAAAAACATTCAGTACTTC; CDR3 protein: CASSPGLYAKNIQYF
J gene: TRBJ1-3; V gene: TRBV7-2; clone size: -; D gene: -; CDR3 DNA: TGTGCCAGCAGCTTAGGGACTCGAAGAAACACCATATATTTT; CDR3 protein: CASSLGTRRNTIYF
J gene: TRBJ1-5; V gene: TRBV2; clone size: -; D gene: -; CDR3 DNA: TGTGCCAGCAGTGAAGCGCTTTATACCCAGCATTTT; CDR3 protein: CASSEALYTQHF
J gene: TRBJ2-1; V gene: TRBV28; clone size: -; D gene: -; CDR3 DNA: TGTGCCAGCAGCCCCCCAGGGGACCGGATCCATGAGCAGTTCTTC; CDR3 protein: CASSPPGDRIHEQFF
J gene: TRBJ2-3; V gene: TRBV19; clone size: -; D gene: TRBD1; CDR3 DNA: TGTGCCAGTAGTATAGCACAGGGGTCCCCGGGTACGCAGTATTTT; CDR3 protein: CASSIAQGSPGTQYF
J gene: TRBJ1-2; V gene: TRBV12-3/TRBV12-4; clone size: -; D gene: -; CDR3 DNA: TGTGCCAGCACCCAGCGGCCTAACTATGGCTACACCTTC; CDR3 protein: CASTQRPNYGYTF
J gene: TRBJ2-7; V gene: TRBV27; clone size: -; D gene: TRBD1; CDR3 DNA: TGTGCCAGCAGTTTATCGGCATGGCCGACAGGGTCCAACGACTACGAGCAGTACTTC; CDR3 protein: CASSLSAWPTGSNDYEQYF